The 2 T cell receptor beta chains below come from one sample, sequenced in a study of OX40 agonist ivuxolimab in advanced cancers. The repertoire was sequenced with immunoSEQ multiplex PCR; TCRdb's copy has only in-frame clones and lacks some. The repertoire holds about 55,000 clones, with approximately 83% as singletons. The sample here was CD4+ or CD8+ T cells sorted from blood, taken in a trial of the OX40 agonist ivuxolimab. The receptor source for this set is an adult with an advanced solid tumor such as melanoma, head and neck, liver or kidney cancer.

This sequence joins TRBV5-6 and TRBJ2-1, with TRBD2 as a possible D gene (5 bases). With 7 bases removed from V and 7 bases from J, the gap between germline ends came to 18 bases. CDR3 length: 14 amino acids. The V gene's germline CDR1 is SGHDT and CDR2 YYEEEE. The CDR3 loop is CASEKTRGINEQFF. DNA for the CDR3: TGTGCCAGCGAAAAAACTCGAGGGATTAATGAGCAGTTCTTC.

The chain combines TRBV7-6 with TRBJ1-1, with D perhaps TRBD1 (5 bases). V shed 3 bases and J shed 5 bases, with 16 bases lying between them. The germline V gene has CDR1 SGHVS and CDR2 FNYEAQ. CDR3 length: 15 residues. The CDR3 DNA reads TGTGCCAGCAGCTTCCCCCCAGGGTTGGGGACTGAAGCTTTCTTT. Residues: CASSFPPGLGTEAFF.